This TCR beta chain is drawn from a study of shared clonotypes between healthy human individuals. Regarding the study as a whole: The donor pool, a small one, limited the genetic and exposure-history diversity represented.

In the case of this clone: Antigen specificity is unknown.

Germline CDR1 reads SEHNR; CDR2 reads FQNEAQ (reference sequence). The CDR3 has 14 amino acids. The germline V and J ends were trimmed by 5 bases and 5 bases, with 15 bases remaining between them. TCRdb's table, derived via immunoSEQ multiplex PCR, lists solely in-frame clones and lacks some. The sample holds about 2.4 million clones, roughly 92% seen once. The chain recombines TRBV7-9 with TRBJ1-2, with D tentatively TRBD1 (5 bases). The sample consisted of naive CD4+ T cells sorted from blood. As for subset: CD45RA+ positively selected. The source of this sequence is a man between 18 and 29 years old in good health. CDR3 bases: TGTGCCAGCAGCACCACCCGTTCAGGGTATGGCTACACCTTC. It translates to CASSTTRSGYGYTF.